Listed below are T cell receptor beta chains from one sample, sequenced in a study of blood T cell repertoires in COVID-19. Only in-frame clones appear in the TCRdb table, and some are missing; sequencing was by immunoSEQ multiplex PCR. The sample consists of 60,000 or so clones, about nine tenths of them appearing once. Specimen: peripheral blood. These TCRs come from a human donor with acute or convalescent COVID-19. The donor label of this sample is uncertain. Both conserved end residues are part of each CDR3. D genes are given only for firm matches.

v_call: TRBV27; j_call: TRBJ1-6; d_call: NA; cdr3_aa: CASSLSYRDYGSYNSPLHF
v_call: TRBV6-5; j_call: TRBJ1-2; d_call: TRBD1; cdr3_aa: CASTRTGGGYTF
v_call: TRBV28; j_call: TRBJ2-1; d_call: NA; cdr3_aa: CASSFESFYSYNEQFF
v_call: TRBV19; j_call: TRBJ2-2; d_call: NA; cdr3_aa: CASSPLLGAGNTGELFF
v_call: TRBV19; j_call: TRBJ2-2; d_call: TRBD2; cdr3_aa: CASRGVGLAGDTGELFF
v_call: TRBV6-1; j_call: TRBJ2-6; d_call: NA; cdr3_aa: CASSEPHVSGANVLTF
v_call: TRBV19; j_call: TRBJ1-2; d_call: TRBD1; cdr3_aa: CASSTLQVGTDYGYTF
v_call: TRBV5-1; j_call: TRBJ1-2; d_call: TRBD1; cdr3_aa: CASSGGTEGYGYTF
v_call: TRBV24-1; j_call: TRBJ2-3; d_call: TRBD2; cdr3_aa: CATSDPASGGADTQYF
v_call: TRBV9; j_call: TRBJ1-4; d_call: NA; cdr3_aa: CASSVGSGAGEKLFF
v_call: TRBV5-4; j_call: TRBJ1-5; d_call: NA; cdr3_aa: CASSLDPTYSNQPQHF
v_call: TRBV6-5; j_call: TRBJ1-6; d_call: NA; cdr3_aa: CASSRTMDGNSPLHF
v_call: TRBV9; j_call: TRBJ2-1; d_call: TRBD2; cdr3_aa: CASSVEASGSYEQFF
v_call: TRBV30; j_call: TRBJ1-1; d_call: TRBD1; cdr3_aa: CAWRGTGWTEAFF
v_call: TRBV7-2; j_call: TRBJ2-2; d_call: TRBD1; cdr3_aa: CASRRTGNTGELFF
v_call: TRBV19; j_call: TRBJ2-3; d_call: NA; cdr3_aa: CASSRADFTDTQYF
v_call: TRBV30; j_call: TRBJ1-6; d_call: TRBD1; cdr3_aa: CAWGQDNSPLHF
v_call: TRBV28; j_call: TRBJ2-3; d_call: TRBD1; cdr3_aa: CASSGIDRGETDTQYF
v_call: TRBV5-6; j_call: TRBJ2-1; d_call: NA; cdr3_aa: CASSARTAIGSVNEQFF
v_call: TRBV11-2; j_call: TRBJ1-4; d_call: NA; cdr3_aa: CASSQTGSNEKLFF
v_call: TRBV30; j_call: TRBJ2-5; d_call: TRBD1; cdr3_aa: CAWSPNRGETQYF
v_call: TRBV9; j_call: TRBJ2-7; d_call: TRBD2; cdr3_aa: CASSFLAGGAYEQYF
v_call: TRBV3-1/TRBV3-2; j_call: TRBJ1-2; d_call: NA; cdr3_aa: CASSHPSASFYGYTF
v_call: TRBV19; j_call: TRBJ1-2; d_call: NA; cdr3_aa: CASSPGTSHGGYTF